A single sample is the source of the 2 T cell receptor beta chains below, sequenced in a study of blood T cells in healthy people across ages. For the second PCR, which ran for about 6 to 11 cycles, a sample-barcoded 5' primer and a J-beta primer mix were used. TCRdb called the 5' RACE reads again in MiXCR, with one record for every CDR3 protein. The sample lists some 560,000 distinct CDR3 sequences, over 25% occurring once. Another study also made use of these data, one on T cells of mothers and their children.

Sequencing input: blood. These TCRs come from a boy younger than 10 in good health.

The rearrangement joins TRBV29-1 to TRBJ2-5, with 11 bases identical to TRBD2. The J call is uncertain, as TRBJ2-7 better fits the DNA end. Germline CDR1 reads SQVTM; CDR2 reads ANQGSEA. The CDR3 is 14 residues long. Here the CDR3 DNA reads TGCAGCGTGGAGACTAGCGGGGTGATCGACGAGCAGTACTTC. Protein sequence: CSVETSGVIDEQYF.

The table lists this clonotype with a few counts. The rearrangement joins TRBV4-3 to TRBJ2-7; D assignment may be TRBD1 or TRBD2 (5 bases each). Germline V gene sequence: CDR1 LGHNA, CDR2 YSLEER. Trimming took 0 bases from V and 2 from J, leaving 17 bases between them. The CDR3 consists of 17 residues. CDR3 sequence reads: CASSQDSGAGTAYEQYF. CDR3 in DNA: TGCGCCAGCAGCCAAGACAGTGGGGCAGGGACCGCCTACGAGCAGTACTTC.